The source of this TCR beta chain is a study of OX40 agonist ivuxolimab in advanced cancers. A note on the overall study: Ivuxolimab, which targeted the costimulatory receptor OX40 (CD134), was an agonistic, fully human IgG2 monoclonal antibody. Intravenous ivuxolimab was administered to patients every 2 weeks at six dose levels: 0.01, 0.1, 0.3, 1.5, 3 and 10 mg/kg. Of the approximately 53 patients in dose escalation, about 20 had hepatocellular carcinoma, about 15 had melanoma, 9 had renal cell carcinoma and 9 had head and neck cancer. In the dose-escalation cohort, approximately 83% of patients were male, and the mean age was 60 years with a range of roughly 23 to 79. Prior anti-PD-1, anti-PD-L1 or anti-CTLA-4 therapy was permitted, and approximately 41% of dose-escalation patients had received checkpoint inhibitors. Partial responses were achieved by three dose-escalation patients, of whom one had hepatocellular carcinoma and two had cutaneous melanoma. The purpose of peripheral TCRbeta sequencing was to test whether ivuxolimab changed TCR sequence diversity and led to clonal T-cell expansion. The paper describes the monotherapy dose-escalation part (N = 52 patients) of the phase I trial of ivuxolimab. What the research found in general, with its limitations: On average, CD8+ T cells showed more expanded clones than CD4+ T cells after ivuxolimab. The antigen specificity of the clonally expanded peripheral T cells was not determined. In the 0.1-3.0 mg/kg groups, partial responders were among the patients with the lowest normalized peripheral clonal expansion, particularly in CD8+ T cells. Clonal expansion of both CD4+ and CD8+ blood T cells was observed from baseline to week 6 at doses 0.1 to 3.0 mg/kg. Low levels of normalized T-cell clonal expansion were also shown by some nonresponding patients.

As regards this clone: What this receptor recognizes is not known. Base qualities are not recorded, but no much larger clone differs from it by a single base.

Patients with autoimmune disease history or receiving systemic immunosuppression were excluded from the trial. Peripheral blood for TCR sequencing was collected from all dose cohorts at baseline, on cycle 4 day 1, and on cycle 7 day 1. Samples were obtained from an open-label, multicenter, first-in-human phase I dose-escalation trial of ivuxolimab. Adults with locally advanced or metastatic head and neck squamous cell, hepatocellular, melanoma or renal cell carcinoma were enrolled in the trial. Before TCR sequencing, CD4+ T cells and CD8+ T cells from peripheral blood were sorted into separate populations. Genomic DNA was isolated from the sorted cells so that the TCRbeta CDR3 region could be sequenced. TCRbeta CDR3 regions were sequenced using the immunoSEQ Assay. TCRdb re-hosts the immuneACCESS table, in-frame sequences only. Its copies lack some clones; in the studies checked, an unresolved V gene accounts for under half of them, and the cause for the rest is not known. The table for this sample lists under 200,000 clones; 90% to 95% of them were counted only once. Of the sample, around 0.31% is held by the ten largest clones.

The CDR1 and CDR2 encoded by the germline V gene are SGHRS and YFSETQ. V and J are truncated by 0 bases and 5 bases respectively, leaving an intervening sequence of 18 bases. The CDR3, cysteine through phenylalanine, is 17 amino acids long. Just CDR3 DNA is preserved here, 51 bases in frame from base 1. This sample comprised CD4+ or CD8+ T cells sorted from blood, obtained in a trial of the OX40 agonist ivuxolimab. The rearranged segments are TRBV5-1 and TRBJ2-1, and the D gene may be TRBD2, 7 bases matching. The sequence derives from an adult with an advanced solid tumor such as melanoma, head and neck, liver or kidney cancer. The bases read TGCGCCAGCAGCTTGGTTAGGGGGGGCGCCCCCAACAATGAGCAGTTCTTC. This encodes CASSLVRGGAPNNEQFF.